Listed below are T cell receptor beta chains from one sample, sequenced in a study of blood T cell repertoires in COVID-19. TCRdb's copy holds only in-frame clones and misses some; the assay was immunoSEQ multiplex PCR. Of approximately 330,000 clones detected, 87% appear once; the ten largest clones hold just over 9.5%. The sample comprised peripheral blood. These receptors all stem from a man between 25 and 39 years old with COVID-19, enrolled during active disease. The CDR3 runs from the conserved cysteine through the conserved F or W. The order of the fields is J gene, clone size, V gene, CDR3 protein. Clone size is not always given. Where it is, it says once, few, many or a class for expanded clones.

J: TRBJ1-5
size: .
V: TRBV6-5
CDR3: CASSRQGGNQPQHF

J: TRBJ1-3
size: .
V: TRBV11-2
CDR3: CASSSTDRISGNTIYF

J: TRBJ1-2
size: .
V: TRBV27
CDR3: CASSSNREPGGYTF

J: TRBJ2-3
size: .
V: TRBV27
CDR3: CASSRTRTDTQYF

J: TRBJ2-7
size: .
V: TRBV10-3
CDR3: CAIRAGTATYEQYF

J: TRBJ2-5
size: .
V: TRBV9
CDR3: CASSVTSHQETQYF

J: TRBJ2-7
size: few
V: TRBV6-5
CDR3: CASSYSSSRWAYEQYF

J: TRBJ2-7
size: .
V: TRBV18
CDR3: CASSPGLLSSYEQYF

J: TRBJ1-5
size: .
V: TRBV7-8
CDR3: CASSLGDRLNQPQHF

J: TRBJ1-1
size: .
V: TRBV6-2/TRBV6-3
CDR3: CASSHFGGQFGTEAFF

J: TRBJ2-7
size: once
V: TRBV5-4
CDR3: CASSSGTGSSYEQYF

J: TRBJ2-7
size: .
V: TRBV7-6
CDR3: CASSRGQGASDEQYF

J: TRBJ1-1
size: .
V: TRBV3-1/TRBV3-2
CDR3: CASSQVRGGYTEAFF

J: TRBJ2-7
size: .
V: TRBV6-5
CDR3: CASSYSGTVSYEQYF

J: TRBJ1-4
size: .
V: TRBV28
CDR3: CASSWSGVGTNEKLFF

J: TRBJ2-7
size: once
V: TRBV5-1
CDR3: CASSLQQGYYEQYF

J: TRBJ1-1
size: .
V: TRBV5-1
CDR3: CASSLLGGNTEAFF

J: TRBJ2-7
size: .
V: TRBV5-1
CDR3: CASSTGLAGIIYEQYF

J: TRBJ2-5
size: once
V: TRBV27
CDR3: CASSPWSLETQYF

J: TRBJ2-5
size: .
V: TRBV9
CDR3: CASSATQGMGETQYF

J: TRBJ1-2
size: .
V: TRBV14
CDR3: CASSQDLSYGYTF

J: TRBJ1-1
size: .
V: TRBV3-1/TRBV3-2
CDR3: CASSQDGTGWAEAFF

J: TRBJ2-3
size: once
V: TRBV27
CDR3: CASSLSEGADTQYF

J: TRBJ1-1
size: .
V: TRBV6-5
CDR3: CASSYSGTRGDAFF

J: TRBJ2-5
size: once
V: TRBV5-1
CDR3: CASSLWQGDQETQYF

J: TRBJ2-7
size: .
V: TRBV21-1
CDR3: CASTPLAETYPEQYF

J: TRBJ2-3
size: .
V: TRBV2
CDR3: CASSLSGRPSTDTQYF

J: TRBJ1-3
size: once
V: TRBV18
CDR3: CASSPTTAMGNTIYF

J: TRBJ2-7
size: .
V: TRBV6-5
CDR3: CASSFSGSRNEQYF

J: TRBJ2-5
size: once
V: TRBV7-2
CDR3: CASSLGTSGTGTQYF

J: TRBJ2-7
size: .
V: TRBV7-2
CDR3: CASSFSGGSYEQYF

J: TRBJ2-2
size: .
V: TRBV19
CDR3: CASQARWLGELFF

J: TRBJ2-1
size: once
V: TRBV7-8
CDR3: CASSYERGLAGANEQFF

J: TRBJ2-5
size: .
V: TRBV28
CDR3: CASRAHGGGQETQYF

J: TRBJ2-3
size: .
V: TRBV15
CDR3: CATSRDHQLAGTDTQYF

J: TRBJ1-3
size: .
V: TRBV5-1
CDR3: CASSLSAGGGNTIYF

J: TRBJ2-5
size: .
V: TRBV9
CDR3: CASSVDPRQGEETQYF

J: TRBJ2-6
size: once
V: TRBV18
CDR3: CASSPRGTVSSGANVLTF

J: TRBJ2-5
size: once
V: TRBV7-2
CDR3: CASSTERQETQYF

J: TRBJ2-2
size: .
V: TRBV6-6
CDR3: CATEPGHNTGELFF

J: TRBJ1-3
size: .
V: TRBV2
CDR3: CASSEGLSGNTIYF

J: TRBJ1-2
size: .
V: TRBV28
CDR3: CASSWTGVRGYTF

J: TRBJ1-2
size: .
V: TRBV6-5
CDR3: CASRPDSVYGYTF

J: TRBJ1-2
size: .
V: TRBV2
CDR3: CASSERRLLQGGYTF

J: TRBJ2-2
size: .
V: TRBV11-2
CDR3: CASSRDRGRPNTGELFF

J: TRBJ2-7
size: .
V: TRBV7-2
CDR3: CASSLSGGDPLWEQYF

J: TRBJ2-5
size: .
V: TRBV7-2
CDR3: CASSPRTSGGAKTQYF

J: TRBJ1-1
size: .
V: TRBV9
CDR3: CASSEPTGEDTEAFF

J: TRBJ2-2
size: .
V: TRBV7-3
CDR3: CASSLAGVLQGNTGELFF

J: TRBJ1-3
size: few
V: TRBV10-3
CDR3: CAISEGASSGNTIYF

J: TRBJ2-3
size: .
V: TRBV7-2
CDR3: CASSLLSGGITDTQYF

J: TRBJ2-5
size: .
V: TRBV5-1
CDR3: CASSLRLGETQYF

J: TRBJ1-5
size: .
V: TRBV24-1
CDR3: CATSDPGQGGGFGNQPQHF

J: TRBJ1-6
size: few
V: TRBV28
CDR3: CASSDRVNSPLHF